This T cell receptor (beta chain) was sequenced during a study of vaccination and CD4 T cells after COVID-19. The treatment denotes: roughly nine-day PBMC culture with coronavirus spike peptide pools or control peptides (ViraFEST assay). With the Oncomine TCR Beta short-read assay, DNA from cultured CD4+ T cells was sequenced. Using its own MiXCR run on the PCR reads, TCRdb lists one record per CDR3 protein. The table records about 15,000 distinct CDR3 sequences, over 55% of them present only once. Details on this clonotype: Its antigen remains unidentified.

Sequenced material: CD4+ T cells from blood, cultured in vitro. The sequence came from a human donor who had recovered from COVID-19.

As DNA, the CDR3 is TGTGCCAGCAGCCGACAGGGGTACAATCAGCCCCAGCATTTT. It translates to CASSRQGYNQPQHF. The genes are TRBV6-1 and TRBJ1-5; 8 bases fit TRBD1. This CDR3 region has 14 residues. V gave up 6 bases and J gave up 3 bases; unmatched junction bases: 4. Germline lookup yields CDR1 MNHNS and CDR2 SASEGT.